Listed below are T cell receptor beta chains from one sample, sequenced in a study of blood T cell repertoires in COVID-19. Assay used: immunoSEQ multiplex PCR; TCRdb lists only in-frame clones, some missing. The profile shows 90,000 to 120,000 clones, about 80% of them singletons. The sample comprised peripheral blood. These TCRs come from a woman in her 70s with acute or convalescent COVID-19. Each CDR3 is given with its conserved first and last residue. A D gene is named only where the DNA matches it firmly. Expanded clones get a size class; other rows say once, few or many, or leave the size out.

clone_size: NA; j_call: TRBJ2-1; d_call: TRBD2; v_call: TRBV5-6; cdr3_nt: TGTGCCAGCAGCTTGGTTAGAGCGGGAGGTTTATACACTGAGCAGTTCTTC; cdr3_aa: CASSLVRAGGLYTEQFF
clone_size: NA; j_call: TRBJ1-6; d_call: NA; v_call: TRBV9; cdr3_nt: TGTGCCAGCAGCGTTCAGGGTTCACTGGATAATTCACCCCTCCACTTT; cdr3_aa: CASSVQGSLDNSPLHF
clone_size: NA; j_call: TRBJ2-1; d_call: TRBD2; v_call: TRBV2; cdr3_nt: TGTGCCAGCTCGGGTCAGACTAGCGGGAGTTTCTATGAGCAGTTCTTC; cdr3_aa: CASSGQTSGSFYEQFF
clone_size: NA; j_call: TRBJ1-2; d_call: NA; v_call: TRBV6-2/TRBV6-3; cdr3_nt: TGTGCCAGCAGTTCCCTCGGGGGCTATGGCTACACCTTC; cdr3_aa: CASSSLGGYGYTF
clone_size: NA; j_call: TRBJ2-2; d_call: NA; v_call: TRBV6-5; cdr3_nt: TGTGCCAGCAGGCCTAAAGGGGGATTGGGGGAGCTGTTTTTT; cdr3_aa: CASRPKGGLGELFF
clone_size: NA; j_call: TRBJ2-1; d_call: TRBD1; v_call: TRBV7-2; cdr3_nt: TGTGCCAGCAGCTTAGCCCGGGACAGCGGTGAGCAGTTCTTC; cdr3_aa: CASSLARDSGEQFF
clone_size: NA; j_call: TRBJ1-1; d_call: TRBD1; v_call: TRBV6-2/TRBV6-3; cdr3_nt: TGTGCCAGCAGTTGGAGGGGGCGAGACACTGAAGCTTTCTTT; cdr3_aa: CASSWRGRDTEAFF
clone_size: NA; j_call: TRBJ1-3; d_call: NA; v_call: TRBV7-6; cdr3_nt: TGTGCCAGCAGCAGAACAGGGATCTCTGGAAACACCATATATTTT; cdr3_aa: CASSRTGISGNTIYF
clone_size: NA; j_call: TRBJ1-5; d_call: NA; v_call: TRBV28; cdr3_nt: TGTGCCAGCAGCCCGGGACTCCATTTTCAGCCCCAGCATTTT; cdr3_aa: CASSPGLHFQPQHF
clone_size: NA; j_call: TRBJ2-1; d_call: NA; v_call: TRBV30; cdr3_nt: TGTGCCTGGAGTCTCCCTCCCGATGAGCAGTTCTTC; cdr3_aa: CAWSLPPDEQFF
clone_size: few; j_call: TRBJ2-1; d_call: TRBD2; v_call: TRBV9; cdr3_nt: TGTGCCAGCAGCCCAGGACTAGCGGGAGGTTTTGGTGAGCAGTTCTTC; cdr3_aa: CASSPGLAGGFGEQFF
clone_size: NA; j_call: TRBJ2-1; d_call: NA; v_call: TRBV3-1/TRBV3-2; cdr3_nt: TGTGCCAGCAGCCTCAACCCTAGCGCCAATTACCTCTTC; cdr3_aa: CASSLNPSANYLF
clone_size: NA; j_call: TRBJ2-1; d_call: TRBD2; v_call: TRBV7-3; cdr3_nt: TGTGCCAGCAGCGAGACTAGCGGGACTTACAATGAGCAGTTCTTC; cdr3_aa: CASSETSGTYNEQFF
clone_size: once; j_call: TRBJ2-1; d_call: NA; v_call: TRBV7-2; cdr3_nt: TGTGCCAGCAGAGTTGGACACTACTACAATGAGCAGTTCTTC; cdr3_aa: CASRVGHYYNEQFF
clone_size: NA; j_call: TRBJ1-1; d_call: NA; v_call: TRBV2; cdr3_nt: TGTGCCAGCAGTCTTAAGAGGACATCGAACACTGAAGCTTTCTTT; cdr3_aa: CASSLKRTSNTEAFF
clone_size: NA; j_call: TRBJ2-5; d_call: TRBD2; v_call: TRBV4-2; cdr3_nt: TGTGCCAGCAGCCAAGGGGCCGGACTAGCGGGGGTCCAAGAGACCCAGTACTTC; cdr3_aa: CASSQGAGLAGVQETQYF
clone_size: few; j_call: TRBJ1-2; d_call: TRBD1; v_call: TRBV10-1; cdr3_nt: TGCGCCAGCAGAGGGACAGAGATCTATGGCTACACCTTC; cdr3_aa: CASRGTEIYGYTF
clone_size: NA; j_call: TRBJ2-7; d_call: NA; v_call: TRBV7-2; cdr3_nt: TGTGCCAGCAGAAATACATCGTACTACGAGCAGTACTTC; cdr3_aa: CASRNTSYYEQYF
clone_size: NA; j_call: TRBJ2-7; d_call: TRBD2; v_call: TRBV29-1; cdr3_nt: TGCAGCGTTGCTAGCGGGAGTGATTACGAGCAGTACTTC; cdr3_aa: CSVASGSDYEQYF
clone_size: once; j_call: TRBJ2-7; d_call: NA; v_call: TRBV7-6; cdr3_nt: TGTGCCAGCAGCTTAGAACAGGCCACCTACGAGCAGTACTTC; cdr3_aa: CASSLEQATYEQYF